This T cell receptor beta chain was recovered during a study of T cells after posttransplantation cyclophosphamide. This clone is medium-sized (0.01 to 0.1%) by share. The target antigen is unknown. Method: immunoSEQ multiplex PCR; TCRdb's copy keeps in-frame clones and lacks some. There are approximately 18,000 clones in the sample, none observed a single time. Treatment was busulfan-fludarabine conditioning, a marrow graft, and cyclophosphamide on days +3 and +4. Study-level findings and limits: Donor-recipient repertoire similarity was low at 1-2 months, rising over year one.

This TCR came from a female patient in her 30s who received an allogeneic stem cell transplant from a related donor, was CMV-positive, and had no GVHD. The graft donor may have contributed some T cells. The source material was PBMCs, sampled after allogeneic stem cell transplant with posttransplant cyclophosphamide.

The CDR3: CASTTTGGNTIYF. CDR3 sequence (DNA): TGTGCCAGCACTACGACAGGTGGAAACACCATATATTTT. J is TRBJ1-3 and V is TRBV6-6; a possible D gene is TRBD1 (6 bases). V lost 7 bases to trimming and J lost 3 bases, with 10 bases between them. This CDR3 comprises 13 residues. Germline values: CDR1 MNHNY, CDR2 SVGAGI (reference sequence).